This entry features one T cell receptor (beta chain) sequence. Its antigen remains unknown. Individual cDNA molecules had unique molecular identifiers attached to them by the library. TCRdb processed the RACE reads anew with MiXCR; each CDR3 protein has one entry. Of 70,000 to 95,000 distinct CDR3 sequences listed, roughly 7.9% were seen once; the top ten hold around 1.7%. Germline CDR1 is SEHNR and CDR2 is FQNEAQ (reference sequence). This CDR3 comprises 13 residues. Trimming cost V 4 bases and J 4 bases, with 8 bases left between them. The sample originates from a study of human T cells and chemical hapten exposure. Across the whole study: TCR yields differed between samples (mainly from small differences in pooled library volume). Findings of the study overall: TCRs whose frequency exceeded 1 in 1000 remained the same following DPC sensitization.

Documented time point: healthy volunteer bleed at 6 weeks. Extraction of total RNA was performed on unfractionated whole blood. The sample comprised whole blood. The receptor comes from a female donor in good health. Some clones in this sample may be carry-over from other donors' samples. The V and J genes are TRBV7-9 and TRBJ2-1; D is uncertain. CDR3 sequence: CASSSTLYNEQFF. The CDR3 DNA reads TGTGCCAGCAGCTCTACATTATACAATGAGCAGTTCTTC. Full variable domain (rest looked up from reference TRBV7-9 and TRBJ2-1): DTGVSQNPRHKITKRGQNVTFRCDPISEHNRLYWYRQTLGQGPEFLTYFQNEAQLEKSRLLSDRFSAERPKGSFSTLEIQRTEQGDSAMYLCASSSTLYNEQFFGPGTRLTVL.